This TCR beta chain was documented in a study of CD8 T cells in ankylosing spondylitis (dated by TCRdb to 2017 to 2019). About the full investigation: The study profiled T cell receptor beta repertoires in healthy donors and ankylosing spondylitis patients to find disease-linked TCR variants. The full study cohort was made up of roughly 25 ankylosing spondylitis patients and 108 healthy donors. Peripheral blood was sampled, and synovial fluid was additionally collected from ankylosing spondylitis patients.

Sequenced on an Illumina HiSeq 2500. Quantitative 5'-RACE with molecular barcodes was the method used to prepare the TCR beta libraries. From the authors' description of their analysis: A new computational method, built on a probabilistic model of VDJ rearrangement, was used to identify disease-linked TCR variants. TCRdb's own reprocessing of the public reads used fastp at Q25 and MiXCR and kept productive beta chains. Merged by CDR3 protein, the rows form single entries marked with the most common genes and DNA. The V and J calls were determined by TCRdb, not by the authors. The sample table contains 25,000 to 40,000 distinct CDR3 sequences; only one count was recorded for 5.5% to 8% of them. Clones ranked in the top ten supply about 11% of the sample. Study-wide findings and limitations: Blood from ankylosing spondylitis patients appeared to be characterized by a TCR beta motif made up of several highly homologous amino acid variants. In peripheral blood, the disease-linked clones were found at relatively low frequencies and had a CD8+ phenotype. Significant enrichment of the disease-linked clones was reported in matched synovial fluid samples from ankylosing spondylitis patients. Some of the motif variants had been reported before in the synovial fluid and blood of reactive arthritis patients, a finding that suggests common disease-initiation mechanisms.

This clonotype showed up many times. Its recognized antigen is unknown. No much larger clone exists at a distance of one base, and base qualities are not known. The sequenced material came from blood, either unsorted or a sorted T cell fraction (not recorded which). The receptor was isolated from a male donor with ankylosing spondylitis or in good health (not recorded which).

The CDR3 has the sequence CAWSRDFATGELFF. The DNA reads as follows: TGTGCCTGGAGCCGGGACTTCGCTACCGGGGAGCTGTTTTTT. This receptor chain uses TRBV30 and TRBJ2-2, with TRBD2 as a weak D call on 6 bases. The CDR3 runs 14 residues from the cysteine to the phenylalanine. The DNA shown is the 42-base CDR3, in frame from base 1. Taken from the germline V gene (reference sequence), the CDR1 and CDR2 loops are GTSNPN and SVGIG. The V end loses 3 bases and the J end loses 5 bases, and a stretch of 13 bases separates them.